The text below deals with one T cell receptor beta chain. The target antigen is unknown. The sample belongs to a study of T cell responses to AZD1222 COVID-19 vaccine. Across the whole study: Analysis merged second doses at about 4 or about 12 weeks.

The CDR3 is 15 amino acids. The ends were cut back, 1 base at V and 7 bases at J, with 11 bases in the middle. Per germline, CDR1 SGHTA and CDR2 FQGNSA. Study-level results: Regions 160-218 and 743-854 held dominance among vaccine-associated CD4 TCRs, which spanned spike. Mostly white British, mostly female donors; authors suggested clonal diversity may be underestimated. AZD1222 recipients seropositive at baseline numbered only 5 to 7.

TCRdb's table, derived via immunoSEQ multiplex PCR, lists solely in-frame clones and lacks some. The sample has fewer than 300,000 clones, 93% seen once. The input for sequencing was peripheral blood, taken on day 0 of AZD1222 vaccination. The V gene is TRBV7-2, the J gene TRBJ1-6, with D possibly TRBD1 on 5 matching bases. The receptor was isolated from an adult in good health. The chain's CDR3 is CASSLDRGRNSPLHF. The CDR3 DNA is TGTGCCAGCAGCTTAGATCGGGGACGCAATTCACCCCTCCACTTT.